This TCR beta chain was sequenced in a study of cytomegalovirus exposure and HLA in healthy donors. At the level of the study: One earlier analysis, a look at 150 million to 200 million T cells, found about 100 million unique TCR beta sequences.

PCR used 60 Vbeta primers and 13 Jbeta primers. Measured with immunoSEQ multiplex PCR; TCRdb has only the in-frame clones, and not every one. The sample holds 140,000 or so clones, less than 10% seen once. General study findings and limits: The study recorded 150 to 200 TCR beta chains that were cytomegalovirus-associated.

The CDR3 is made up of 14 amino acids. CDR1 is GTSNPN, CDR2 SVGIG, per germline (reference sequence). V gave up 3 bases and J gave up 4 bases, with 16 bases separating them. The table lists this clone with a few counts. Its antigen is undetermined. The chain recombines TRBV30 with TRBJ2-7, with D possibly TRBD2 on 6 matching bases. Input material: PBMCs. This receptor was taken from a male donor in good health and CMV-seronegative. The CDR3 spells CAWRARGRGYEQYF. DNA for the CDR3: TGTGCCTGGAGGGCCCGTGGCCGGGGGTACGAGCAGTACTTC.